This T cell receptor (beta chain) came from a study of OX40 agonist ivuxolimab in advanced cancers. To note about this clone: As yet, its antigen is unknown. Other nucleotide sequences from this sample produce the same CDR3.

The repertoire was sequenced with immunoSEQ multiplex PCR; TCRdb's copy has only in-frame clones and lacks some. The sample consists of 73,000 or so clones, around 85% of them appearing once. Germline trimming cut 3 bases from V and 5 bases from J; bases unmatched to any gene: 2. There are 14 residues in the CDR3. The germline CDR1 and CDR2 sequences are SGHRS and YFSETQ. Overall study results and limits: Also present in some nonresponders was a low level of normalized T-cell clonal expansion.

This chain uses TRBV5-1 with TRBJ2-2, with 9 positions matching TRBD1. The sample consisted of CD4+ or CD8+ T cells sorted from blood, taken in a trial of the OX40 agonist ivuxolimab. The receptor was isolated from an adult with an advanced solid tumor such as melanoma, head and neck, liver or kidney cancer. DNA for the CDR3: TGCGCCAGCAGCTGGGGACAGGGAACCGGGGAGCTGTTTTTT. Its translation: CASSWGQGTGELFF.